This paragraph reports one T cell receptor (beta chain). Its antigen is still unknown. This table comes from immunoSEQ multiplex PCR, and its TCRdb copy is limited to in-frame clones, with some not included. Among 2 million to 2.5 million clones listed, around 95% were seen once. This specimen belongs to a study of shared clonotypes between healthy human individuals. Nashville, Tennessee was home to all donors, each a Caucasian adult. Per germline, CDR1 SGHNT and CDR2 YYREEE (reference sequence). This CDR3 is 15 amino acids long. V was trimmed by 0 bases and J by 1 base, leaving 10 bases between them. The study's findings and limits: What limited the represented genetic and exposure-history diversity was the small number of donors. Donor clonotype sharing was expected to depend on sequencing depth.

The sample consisted of naive CD4+ T cells sorted from blood. Regarding subset: CD45RA+ positively selected. This clonotype originated in a man between 18 and 35 years old in good health. The V and J genes are TRBV5-4 and TRBJ2-5; D unresolved. CDR3 protein: CASSLGQTFQETQYF. The CDR3 nucleotides are TGTGCCAGCAGCTTGGGGCAGACCTTCCAAGAGACCCAGTACTTC.